The rows below give T cell receptor beta chains drawn from one sample of a study of T cell responses to AZD1222 COVID-19 vaccine. TCRdb's table, derived via immunoSEQ multiplex PCR, lists solely in-frame clones and lacks some. This table holds roughly 170,000 clones, under 95% found once. Sequencing was performed on peripheral blood, taken 28 days after the second AZD1222 dose. Receptors were obtained from an adult who received the AZD1222 COVID-19 vaccine. CDR3s include the opening cysteine and the closing phenylalanine or tryptophan. Each record gives: J gene, D gene, clone size, V gene, CDR3 DNA, CDR3 protein. The D gene is left open where the match is weak. Some rows mark clone size as missing; the rest say once, few, many or name a class of expanded clone.

>TRBJ2-6|TRBD1|.|TRBV5-4
TGTGCCAGCAGCTTGGCGACAGGGACTGGGGCCAACGTCCTGACTTTC
CASSLATGTGANVLTF
>TRBJ2-5|TRBD1|.|TRBV7-2
TGTGCCAGCAGCTTAGGAGGGGGCATGGATATTGGGGAGACCCAGTACTTC
CASSLGGGMDIGETQYF
>TRBJ1-2|.|.|TRBV11-3
TGTGCCAGCAGCTTGCCGGGAGCCTACTATGGCTACACCTTC
CASSLPGAYYGYTF
>TRBJ1-1|.|.|TRBV2
TGTGCCAGCAGTGAAACGGGCGGATACACTGAAGCTTTCTTT
CASSETGGYTEAFF
>TRBJ2-2|TRBD2|.|TRBV3-1/TRBV3-2
TGTGCCAGCAGCCAAGATCTGAGCGGGGGTACCGGGGAGCTGTTTTTT
CASSQDLSGGTGELFF
>TRBJ1-1|TRBD1|.|TRBV10-3
TGTGCCATCAGCCAAAGCACGGGACAGTTATCCGAAGCTTTCTTT
CAISQSTGQLSEAFF
>TRBJ1-4|.|.|TRBV6-6
TGTGCCAGCAGCCAAGGAGTGGGGGCCACTAATGAAAAACTGTTTTTT
CASSQGVGATNEKLFF
>TRBJ1-6|TRBD1|.|TRBV28
TGTGCCAGCAGTTCACAGGGGAATTCACCCCTCCACTTT
CASSSQGNSPLHF
>TRBJ1-3|.|.|TRBV6-5
TGTGCCAGCAGGCCTCGCGGATCCTCTGGAAACACCATATATTTT
CASRPRGSSGNTIYF
>TRBJ1-4|.|.|TRBV29-1
TGCAGCGCCGGACGGCCTGCAACTAATGAAAAACTGTTTTTT
CSAGRPATNEKLFF
>TRBJ2-5|TRBD1|.|TRBV7-3
TGTGCCAGCAGCTTAACAGGGGGCGAGGGAGAGACCCAGTACTTC
CASSLTGGEGETQYF
>TRBJ2-1|.|.|TRBV19
TGTGCCAGTAGTCACCTGTCCTACAATGAGCAGTTCTTC
CASSHLSYNEQFF
>TRBJ1-4|TRBD1|.|TRBV19
TGTGCCAGTAGTACGGGACAGACTTACAATGAAAAACTGTTTTTT
CASSTGQTYNEKLFF
>TRBJ1-3|.|.|TRBV2
TGTGCCAGCTCTGGAAACACCATATATTTT
CASSGNTIYF
>TRBJ1-5|TRBD1|.|TRBV6-4
TGTGCCAGCAGCACAGGGGAGGATCAGCCCCAGCATTTT
CASSTGEDQPQHF
>TRBJ1-1|.|.|TRBV20-1
TGCAGTGCTAGCTTGAACACTGAAGCTTTCTTT
CSASLNTEAFF
>TRBJ2-7|TRBD2|once|TRBV5-6
TGTGCCAGCAGGACAGCGGGAGGGCCGGAACCCTACGAGCAGTACTTC
CASRTAGGPEPYEQYF
>TRBJ2-5|.|.|TRBV6-1
TGTGCCAGCAGTGAAAAGGGTTTTGGTAAAGAGACCCAGTACTTC
CASSEKGFGKETQYF
>TRBJ1-1|.|.|TRBV4-1
TGCGCCAGCAGCCAAGAAGCTCGGTCCGCTGAAGCTTTCTTT
CASSQEARSAEAFF
>TRBJ1-2|.|.|TRBV7-8
TGTGCCAGCAGCTTAGAAGCAGGGAAGGGGGTGGGTGGCTACACCTTC
CASSLEAGKGVGGYTF
>TRBJ1-3|TRBD1|.|TRBV6-5
TGTGCCAGCGGGACAGGGGCTGGAAACACCATATATTTT
CASGTGAGNTIYF
>TRBJ2-7|TRBD1|.|TRBV29-1
TGCAGCGTCACGGGACAGGGCTCCTACGAGCAGTACTTC
CSVTGQGSYEQYF
>TRBJ1-2|TRBD1|.|TRBV13
TGTGCCAGCAGCGGATCCCCCGACAGGGGATTTCCCTATGGCTACACCTTC
CASSGSPDRGFPYGYTF
>TRBJ2-1|TRBD2|.|TRBV5-1
TGCGCCAGCGTTATGACTAGCGGGACCCGAGGGGGTAAGCAGTTCTTC
CASVMTSGTRGGKQFF
>TRBJ2-1|TRBD1|.|TRBV5-1
TGCGCCAGCAGCTCGGACAGGGGAAGCGATGAGCAGTTCTTC
CASSSDRGSDEQFF
>TRBJ1-5|.|once|TRBV3-1/TRBV3-2
TGTGCCAGCAGCCAAAGTACCGGGGGAGGGCAGCCCCAGCATTTT
CASSQSTGGGQPQHF
>TRBJ1-2|TRBD1|.|TRBV6-1
TGTGCCAGCAGTGAAACAGGGGCGAGCTACACCTTC
CASSETGASYTF
>TRBJ2-5|.|.|TRBV29-1
TGCAGCGTTTCGGGGGTTCAAGAGACCCAGTACTTC
CSVSGVQETQYF
>TRBJ2-7|TRBD1|.|TRBV2
TGTGCCAGCTGTGATTACAGGGGGTACGAGCAGTACTTC
CASCDYRGYEQYF